These T cell receptor beta chains were read from a single sample in a study. TCRdb processed the 5' RACE reads anew with MiXCR; each CDR3 protein has one entry. In the table there are under 60,000 distinct CDR3 sequences, 28% of which are singletons. Sequences were obtained from naive CD4+ T cells sorted from blood. The receptors were sampled from a female donor with breast cancer. CDR3s include the opening cysteine and the closing phenylalanine or tryptophan. The D gene is left open where the match is weak. Clone size is stated in some rows and not others, as once, few, many or a class when expanded.

j_call | clone_size | d_call | v_call | cdr3_aa | cdr3_nt
TRBJ1-5 | medium-sized | . | TRBV12-3/TRBV12-4 | CASSFGGNQPQHF | TGTGCCAGCAGTTTCGGGGGGAATCAGCCCCAGCATTTT
TRBJ1-1 | few | . | TRBV6-2/TRBV6-3 | CASRDGGISNTEAFF | TGTGCCAGCAGGGATGGGGGTATTTCGAACACTGAAGCTTTCTTT
TRBJ2-1 | . | TRBD2 | TRBV7-9 | CACSLSLAGAYNKQFF | TGTGCCTGCAGCTTATCACTAGCGGGAGCCTACAATAAGCAGTTCTTC
TRBJ1-1 | . | TRBD1 | TRBV4-2 | CASSQAGTGITEAFF | TGTGCCAGCAGCCAAGCCGGGACAGGGATCACTGAAGCTTTCTTT
TRBJ2-5 | . | TRBD2 | TRBV12-3/TRBV12-4 | CASSGTTETQYF | TGTGCCAGTTCCGGGACTACAGAGACCCAGTACTTC
TRBJ1-1 | . | . | TRBV20-1 | CSASFLGTEAFF | TGCAGTGCTAGTTTTCTTGGCACTGAAGCTTTCTTT
TRBJ2-2 | few | . | TRBV9 | CASSLTGTNTGELFF | TGTGCCAGCAGCCTTACCGGGACCAACACCGGGGAGCTGTTTTTT
TRBJ2-4 | . | . | TRBV7-9 | CASSLDPGINIQYF | TGTGCCAGCAGCTTAGATCCGGGCATCAACATTCAGTACTTC
TRBJ1-5 | few | . | TRBV15 | CATREGGLMTQPQHF | TGTGCCACCAGGGAGGGAGGTCTCATGACCCAGCCCCAGCATTTT
TRBJ1-2 | . | . | TRBV18 | CASSPARSEGYTF | TGTGCCAGCTCACCAGCCAGGTCGGAAGGCTACACCTTC
TRBJ2-3 | . | . | TRBV3-1 | CASSQAGRPDTQYF | TGTGCCAGCAGCCAAGCGGGTAGACCAGATACGCAGTATTTT
TRBJ2-3 | . | . | TRBV5-6 | CASSLLLASDTQYF | TGTGCCAGCAGCTTGTTACTCGCTTCGGATACGCAGTATTTT
TRBJ2-5 | few | . | TRBV4-1 | CASSQVLASETQYF | TGCGCCAGCAGCCAAGTCCTAGCTTCAGAGACCCAGTACTTC